This TCR beta chain is drawn from a study of metastatic and nonmetastatic thyroid tumors. Background on the study: Repertoires of blood and of tissue (tumor or nodule) from malignant and benign thyroid patients were compared.

This clone was found many times. Each patient went into thyroid surgery without having received any treatment. CDR3 size: 13 residues. Germline CDR1 reads DFQATT; CDR2 reads SNEGSKA (reference sequence). The V gene lost 5 bases and the J gene lost 3 bases, with 12 bases spanning the gap. TCRdb re-called the PCR reads via MiXCR. The sample includes around 40,000 clones, about 13% of them seen just once. Material: blood. The source is a female donor with papillary thyroid cancer or a benign thyroid nodule (not recorded which). Some clones in this sample may be carry-over from other donors' samples. The genes are TRBV20-1 and TRBJ2-3; no reliable D call. The CDR3 region has the DNA TGCAGTGCTCCCGCCGCGGTGACAGATACGCAGTATTTT. Translating it yields CSAPAAVTDTQYF.